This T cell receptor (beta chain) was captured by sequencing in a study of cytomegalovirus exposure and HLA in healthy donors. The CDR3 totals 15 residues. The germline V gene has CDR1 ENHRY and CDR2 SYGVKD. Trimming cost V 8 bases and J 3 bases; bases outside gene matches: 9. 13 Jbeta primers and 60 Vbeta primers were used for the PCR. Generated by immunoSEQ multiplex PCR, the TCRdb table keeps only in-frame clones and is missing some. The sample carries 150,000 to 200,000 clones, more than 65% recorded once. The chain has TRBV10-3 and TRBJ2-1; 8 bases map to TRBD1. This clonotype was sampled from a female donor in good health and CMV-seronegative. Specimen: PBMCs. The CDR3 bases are TGTGCCATCGCCCCCCCGGACAGGGACTACAATGAGCAGTTCTTC. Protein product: CAIAPPDRDYNEQFF.